These 20 T cell receptor beta chains originate from one sample sequenced in a study of cytomegalovirus exposure and HLA in healthy donors. 60 Vbeta and 13 Jbeta primers were used in PCR. Data came from immunoSEQ multiplex PCR; TCRdb stores just in-frame clones and leaves some out. This table lists over 75,000 clones. Sequenced material: PBMCs. These TCRs come from a girl aged 5 to 17 in good health and CMV-seropositive.

The chain is built from TRBV4-2 and TRBJ2-3; possibly TRBD2 for D (5 bases). Germline CDR1 LGHNA, CDR2 YNFKEQ. The CDR3 covers 15 residues. V lost 1 base and J 4 bases, leaving 12 bases between the germline ends. CDR3 sequence: CASSQAVSGADTQYF. Written as DNA, the CDR3 is TGTGCCAGCAGCCAAGCAGTATCCGGGGCAGATACGCAGTATTTT.

This chain links TRBV28 with TRBJ1-2; D remains unclear. CDR1 and CDR2 from the germline V gene are MDHEN and SYDVKM. This CDR3 region has 13 residues. V was pared by 2 bases and J by 0 bases, with 4 bases between. CDR3 sequence: CASSLPANYGYTF. The CDR3 bases are TGTGCCAGCAGTTTACCAGCTAACTATGGCTACACCTTC.

The chain joins TRBV4-3 to TRBJ2-5, with 7 bases lining up with TRBD2. Looked up from germline, CDR1 is LGHNA and CDR2 is YSLEER. The CDR3 is 16 amino acids. V was clipped by 4 bases and J by 2 bases; unmatched bases: 10. This CDR3 is CASSRTLAEPQETQYF. CDR3 bases: TGCGCCAGCAGCCGTACTCTAGCGGAACCACAAGAGACCCAGTACTTC.

The chain recombines TRBV7-3 with TRBJ1-5; D is possibly TRBD1 (6 bases). Between the trimmed V and J ends, which lost 8 bases and 0 bases, there was a span of 14 bases. Per germline, CDR1 SGHTA and CDR2 FQGTGA. The CDR3 has 15 amino acids. CDR3 in DNA: TGTGCCAGCCGCCGACAGGTCAATAGCAATCAGCCCCAGCATTTT. Translating gives CASRRQVNSNQPQHF.

The gene calls are TRBV2 and TRBJ2-1, with a tentative D call TRBD1 (6 bases). Looked up from germline, CDR1 is SNHLY and CDR2 is FYNNEI. The V and J ends lost 5 bases and 3 bases respectively, with 11 bases between them. The CDR3 is made up of 14 amino acids. The CDR3 here is CASSYQGSYNEQFF. CDR3 in DNA: TGTGCCAGCAGTTACCAGGGGAGCTACAATGAGCAGTTCTTC.

This chain uses TRBV4-1 with TRBJ1-5; 9 bases align to TRBD1. This CDR3 has 18 residues. Per germline, CDR1 MGHRA and CDR2 YSYEKL. V was pared by 3 bases and J by 1 base, with 10 bases of the junction left unmatched. CDR3 sequence: CASSQRQGGELSNQPQHF. The CDR3 DNA sequence: TGCGCCAGCAGCCAGAGACAGGGGGGAGAGTTAAGCAATCAGCCCCAGCATTTT.

The chain's CDR3 is CASSTRAGGYQETQYF. The CDR3 bases are TGTGCCAGTAGTACGCGAGCGGGGGGGTACCAAGAGACCCAGTACTTC. V is TRBV19 and J is TRBJ2-5, with 10 bases matching TRBD2. This CDR3 is built from 16 residues. V was pared by 4 bases and J by 0 bases, with 5 bases of the junction left unmatched. Germline CDR1 LNHDA, CDR2 SQIVND (reference sequence).

The chain joins TRBV19 to TRBJ2-5; TRBD1 aligns across 9 bases. The length of the CDR3 is 15 residues. With V trimmed by 6 bases and J by 4 bases, 9 bases remained unmatched. Germline CDR1 is LNHDA and CDR2 is SQIVND (reference sequence). The CDR3 protein is CASSVTGQGIETQYF. The CDR3 nucleotides are TGTGCCAGTAGCGTCACAGGACAGGGGATAGAGACCCAGTACTTC. Full variable domain (rest looked up from reference TRBV19 and TRBJ2-5): DGGITQSPKYLFRKEGQNVTLSCEQNLNHDAMYWYRQDPGQGLRLIYYSQIVNDFQKGDIAEGYSVSREKKESFPLTVTSAQKNPTAFYLCASSVTGQGIETQYFGPGTRLLVL.

The rearrangement links TRBV10-3 to TRBJ1-6; a weak D match, TRBD1 (5 bases). V lost 3 bases and J 8 bases, leaving 14 bases between the germline ends. The germline V gene encodes CDR1 ENHRY and CDR2 SYGVKD. This CDR3 is 15 amino acids long. The CDR3 spells CAISDRDGEDSPLHF. The CDR3 DNA is TGTGCCATCAGTGACAGGGATGGAGAGGATTCACCCCTCCACTTT.

The rearrangement joins TRBV7-2 to TRBJ2-5; the match to TRBD2 covers 7 bases. The junction had 8 bases not matched to a gene; V was cut back by 1 base and J by 3 bases. CDR3 size: 16 residues. Germline V gene data show CDR1 as SGHTA and CDR2 as FQGNSA. CDR3 region: CASSLVSSSGEETQYF. Here the CDR3 DNA reads TGTGCCAGCAGCTTAGTAAGTTCTAGCGGAGAAGAGACCCAGTACTTC.

The CDR3 sequence is CASSPGLAYEQYF. The CDR3 DNA sequence: TGTGCCAGCAGCCCCGGACTAGCCTACGAGCAGTACTTC. This chain uses TRBV5-6 with TRBJ2-7; 7 positions match TRBD2. Germline loops: CDR1 SGHDT, CDR2 YYEEEE. V was pared by 4 bases and J by 2 bases, with 3 bases of the junction left unmatched. The CDR3 runs to 13 residues.

V gene TRBV9 combines with J gene TRBJ2-1; 8 bases line up with TRBD2. Germline V gene data show CDR1 as SGDLS and CDR2 as YYNGEE. The V segment lost 4 bases and the J segment 8 bases; nucleotides outside the gene matches: 11. The length of the CDR3 is 15 residues. The CDR3 sequence is CASSPLSGGSDEQFF. CDR3 sequence (DNA): TGTGCCAGCAGCCCCCTTTCGGGGGGGTCTGATGAGCAGTTCTTC.

The gene calls are TRBV27 and TRBJ1-1, with D hard to call. The CDR3 length is 15 residues. V dropped 4 bases and J dropped 1 base, with 13 bases sitting between them. Germline V CDR1 and CDR2: MNHEY, SMNVEV (reference sequence). CDR3 sequence reads: CASSSSYDTNTEAFF. CDR3 sequence (DNA): TGTGCCAGCAGTTCGTCCTACGACACGAACACTGAAGCTTTCTTT.

Turning to this clone: The junction departs from germline at one end; a sequencing error may be responsible. J is TRBJ2-5 and V is TRBV4-2; possibly TRBD2 for D (6 bases). CDR1 LGHNA and CDR2 YNFKEQ come from the germline V gene. The CDR3 totals 16 residues. This chain's CDR3 is CASSNSGEENQENQYF. CDR3 nucleotides: TGTGCCAGCAGTAATAGCGGAGAAGAAAACCAAGAGAACCAGTACTTC.

The chain couples TRBV9 to TRBJ2-3; 10 bases fit TRBD1. Looked up from germline, CDR1 is SGDLS and CDR2 is YYNGEE. The junction had 4 bases not matched to a gene; V was cut back by 5 bases and J by 1 base. The CDR3 is 15 amino acids. The CDR3 bases are TGTGCCAGCAGTCCTGGACAGGGGGGCACAGATACGCAGTATTTT. Amino acids: CASSPGQGGTDTQYF.

This chain joins TRBV7-2 and TRBJ2-6; D is unclear. CDR1 and CDR2 from the germline V gene are SGHTA and FQGNSA. The CDR3 runs to 14 residues. Trimming removed 7 bases at V and 0 bases at J, with 7 bases between. The CDR3 is CASTLLSGANVLTF. CDR3 bases: TGTGCCAGCACCCTACTCTCTGGGGCCAACGTCCTGACTTTC.

This chain links TRBV14 with TRBJ1-1; TRBD1 might be the D (5 bases). The CDR3 totals 13 residues. Germline values: CDR1 SGHDN, CDR2 FVKESK. The V and J ends lost 3 bases and 10 bases respectively, with 15 bases between them. CDR3 region: CASSQLTAGSAFF. The CDR3 nucleotides are TGTGCCAGCAGCCAGCTGACAGCAGGGTCAGCTTTCTTT.

The chain combines TRBV9 with TRBJ1-2; no clear D gene. The CDR3 spans 13 residues. Germline V gene data show CDR1 as SGDLS and CDR2 as YYNGEE. The V end lost 3 bases, the J end lost 2 bases, and 8 bases lay between the germline ends. The CDR3 DNA reads TGTGCCAGCAGCGGCACGGGGAACTATGGCTACACCTTC. This gives the protein CASSGTGNYGYTF.

The V call is TRBV5-1, the J call TRBJ2-7; D may be TRBD1 (6 bases). V was pared by 4 bases and J by 6 bases, with 20 bases between. The CDR3 extends over 15 amino acids. In germline, CDR1 is SGHRS, CDR2 YFSETQ. CDR3 in DNA: TGCGCCAGCAGCCCCGGGGACAATTTCCTACGCGAGCAGTACTTC. Amino acids: CASSPGDNFLREQYF.

The chain is built from TRBV5-1 and TRBJ1-6; no clear D gene. The CDR3 has 14 amino acids. V was trimmed by 0 bases and J by 10 bases, leaving 11 bases between them. CDR1 and CDR2 from the germline V gene are SGHRS and YFSETQ. The CDR3 nucleotides read TGCGCCAGCAGCTTGGAACAGCCTACGTCACCCCTCCACTTT. It encodes CASSLEQPTSPLHF.